This TCR beta chain was recovered during a study of OX40 agonist ivuxolimab in advanced cancers. About the study: Patients assigned to dose escalation were diagnosed with hepatocellular carcinoma, melanoma, renal cell or head and neck cancer. In three patients, partial responses were observed, one with hepatocellular carcinoma and two with cutaneous melanoma. The study, taken as a whole, reports: The specificity for antigen of the expanded peripheral T cells was not determined.

The method was immunoSEQ multiplex PCR; TCRdb's version includes in-frame clones alone and lacks a portion of them. In the table there are more than 80,000 clones, roughly 89% of which are singletons. The count of this clone is one. Its antigen is still unknown. CDR3 size: 14 residues. The V gene end was trimmed by 5 bases and the J gene end by 7 bases; junction bases not matched to a gene: 6. Germline loops: CDR1 SGHNT, CDR2 YENEEA. This TCR derives from an adult with an advanced solid tumor such as melanoma, head and neck, liver or kidney cancer. Sequenced material: CD4+ or CD8+ T cells sorted from blood, taken in a trial of the OX40 agonist ivuxolimab. This chain uses TRBV11-3 with TRBJ2-2, with 8 bases that match TRBD2. CDR3 sequence reads: CASSVTSDGGELFF. The DNA for the CDR3 is TGTGCCAGCAGCGTGACTAGCGATGGCGGGGAGCTGTTTTTT.